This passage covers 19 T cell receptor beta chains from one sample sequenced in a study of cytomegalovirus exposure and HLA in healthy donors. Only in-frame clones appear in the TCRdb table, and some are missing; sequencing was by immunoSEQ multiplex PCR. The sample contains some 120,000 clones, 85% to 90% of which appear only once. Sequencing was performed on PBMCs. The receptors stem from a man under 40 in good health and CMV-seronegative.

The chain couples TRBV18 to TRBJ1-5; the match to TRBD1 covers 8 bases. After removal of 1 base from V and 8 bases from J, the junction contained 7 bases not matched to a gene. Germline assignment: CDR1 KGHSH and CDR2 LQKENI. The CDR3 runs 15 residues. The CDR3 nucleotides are TGTGCCAGCTCACCACAAGCAGGGGGCGGGGAGCCCCAGCATTTT. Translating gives CASSPQAGGGEPQHF. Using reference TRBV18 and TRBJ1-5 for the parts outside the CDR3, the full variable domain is NAGVMQNPRHLVRRRGQEARLRCSPMKGHSHVYWYRQLPEEGLKFMVYLQKENIIDESGMPKERFSAEFPKEGPSILRIQQVVRGDSAAYFCASSPQAGGGEPQHFGDGTRLSIL.

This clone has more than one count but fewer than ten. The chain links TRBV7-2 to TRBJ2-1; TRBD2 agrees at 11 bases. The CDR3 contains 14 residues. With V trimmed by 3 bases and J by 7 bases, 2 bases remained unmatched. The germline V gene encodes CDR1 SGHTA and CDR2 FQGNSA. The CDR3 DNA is TGTGCCAGCAGCTTGGGACTAGCGGTTAATGAGCAGTTCTTC. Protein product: CASSLGLAVNEQFF. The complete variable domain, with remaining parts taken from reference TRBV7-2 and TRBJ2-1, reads GAGVSQSPSNKVTEKGKDVELRCDPISGHTALYWYRQSLGQGLEFLIYFQGNSAPDKSGLPSDRFSAERTGGSVSTLTIQRTQQEDSAVYLCASSLGLAVNEQFFGPGTRLTVL.

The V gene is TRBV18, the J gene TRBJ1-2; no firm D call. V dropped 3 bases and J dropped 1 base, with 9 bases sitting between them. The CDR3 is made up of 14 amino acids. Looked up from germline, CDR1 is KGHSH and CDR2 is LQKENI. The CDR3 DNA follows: TGTGCCAGCTCACCCGGTCCGAATAACTATGGCTACACCTTC. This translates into CASSPGPNNYGYTF.

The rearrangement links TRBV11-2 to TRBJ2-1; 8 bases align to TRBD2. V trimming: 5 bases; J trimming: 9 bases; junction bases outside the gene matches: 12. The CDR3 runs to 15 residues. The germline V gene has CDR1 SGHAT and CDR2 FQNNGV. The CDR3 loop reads CASSNSGASPSEQFF. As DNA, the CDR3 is TGTGCCAGCAGCAATAGCGGGGCATCCCCGAGTGAGCAGTTCTTC. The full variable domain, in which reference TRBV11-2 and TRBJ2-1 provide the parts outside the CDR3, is EAGVAQSPRYKIIEKRQSVAFWCNPISGHATLYWYQQILGQGPKLLIQFQNNGVVDDSQLPKDRFSAERLKGVDSTLKIQPAKLEDSAVYLCASSNSGASPSEQFFGPGTRLTVL.

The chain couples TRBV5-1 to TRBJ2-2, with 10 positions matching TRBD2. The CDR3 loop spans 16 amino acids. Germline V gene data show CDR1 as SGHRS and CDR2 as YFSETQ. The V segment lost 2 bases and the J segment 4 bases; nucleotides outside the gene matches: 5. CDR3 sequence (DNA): TGCGCCAGCAGCTTCAGCGGGAGGGCCGTCACCGGGGAGCTGTTTTTT. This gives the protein CASSFSGRAVTGELFF.

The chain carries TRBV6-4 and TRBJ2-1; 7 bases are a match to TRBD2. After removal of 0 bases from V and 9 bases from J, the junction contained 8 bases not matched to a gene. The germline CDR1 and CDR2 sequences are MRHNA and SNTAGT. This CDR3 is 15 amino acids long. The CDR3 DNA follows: TGTGCCAGCAGTGACTCGAGCGGGGTGTCAAGTGAGCAGTTCTTC. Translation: CASSDSSGVSSEQFF.

The CDR3 nucleotides are TGTGCCAGCAGCCAGCAAACTACCCGACTAGCGGGAGATACGCAGTATTTT. Translating gives CASSQQTTRLAGDTQYF. The chain uses TRBV7-2 and TRBJ2-3; 10 nucleotides match TRBD2. This CDR3 spans 17 amino acids. V lost 5 bases, J lost 5 bases, and 13 bases stayed unmatched. From germline, CDR1 is SGHTA and CDR2 FQGNSA.

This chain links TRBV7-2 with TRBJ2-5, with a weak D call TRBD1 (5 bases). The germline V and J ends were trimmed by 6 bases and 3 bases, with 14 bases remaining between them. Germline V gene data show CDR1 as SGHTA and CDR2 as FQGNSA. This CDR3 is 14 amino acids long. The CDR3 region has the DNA TGTGCCAGCAGACTCGGACACATCGAAGAGACCCAGTACTTC. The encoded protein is CASRLGHIEETQYF.

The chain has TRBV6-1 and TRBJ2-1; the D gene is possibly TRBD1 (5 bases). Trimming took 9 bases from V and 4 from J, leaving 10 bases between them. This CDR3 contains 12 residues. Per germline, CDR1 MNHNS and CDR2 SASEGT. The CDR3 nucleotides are TGTGCCAGTCCAGACAGATACAATGAGCAGTTCTTC. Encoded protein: CASPDRYNEQFF.

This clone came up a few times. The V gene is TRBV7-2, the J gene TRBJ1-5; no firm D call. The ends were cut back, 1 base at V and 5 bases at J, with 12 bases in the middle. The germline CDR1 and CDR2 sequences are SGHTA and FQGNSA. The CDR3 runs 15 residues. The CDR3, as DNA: TGTGCCAGCAGCTTAGGGGCGGGTAGAGATCAGCCCCAGCATTTT. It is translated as CASSLGAGRDQPQHF.

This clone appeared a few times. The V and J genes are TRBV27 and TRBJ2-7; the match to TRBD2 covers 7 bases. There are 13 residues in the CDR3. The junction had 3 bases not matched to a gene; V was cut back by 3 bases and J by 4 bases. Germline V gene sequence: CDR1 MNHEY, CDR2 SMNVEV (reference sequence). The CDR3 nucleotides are TGTGCCAGCAGTTTCCAGCGGGGATACGAGCAGTACTTC. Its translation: CASSFQRGYEQYF.

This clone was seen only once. For the CDR3, the DNA is TGTGCCAGTACCTATACAGGGGGAGCCTCCTACAATGAGCAGTTCTTC. It yields the protein CASTYTGGASYNEQFF. The chain uses TRBV19 and TRBJ2-1; 8 bases line up with TRBD1. CDR1 and CDR2 (germline): LNHDA, SQIVND (reference sequence). The V and J ends lost 7 bases and 0 bases, in that order; junction bases with no gene match: 8. The CDR3 sequence is 16 residues long.

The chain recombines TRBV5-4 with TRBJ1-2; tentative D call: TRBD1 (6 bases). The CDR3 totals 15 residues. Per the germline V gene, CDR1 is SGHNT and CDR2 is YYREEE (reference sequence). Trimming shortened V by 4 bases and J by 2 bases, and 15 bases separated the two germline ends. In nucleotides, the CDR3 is TGTGCCAGCAGCCCTGGACAGAAACAAAACTATGGCTACACCTTC. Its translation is CASSPGQKQNYGYTF.

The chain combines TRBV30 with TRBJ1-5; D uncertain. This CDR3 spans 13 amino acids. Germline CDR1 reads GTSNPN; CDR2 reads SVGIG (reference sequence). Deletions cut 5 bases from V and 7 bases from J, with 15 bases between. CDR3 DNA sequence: TGTGCCTGGGCATCGGAAGAGGGCCAGCCCCAGCATTTT. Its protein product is CAWASEEGQPQHF.

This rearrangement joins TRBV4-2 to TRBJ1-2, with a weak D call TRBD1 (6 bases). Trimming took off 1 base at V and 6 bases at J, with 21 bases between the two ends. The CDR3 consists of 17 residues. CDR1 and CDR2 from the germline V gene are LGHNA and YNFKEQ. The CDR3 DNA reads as TGTGCCAGCAGCCAAGCGCGAGGCGGGACGGGGGGCGATGGCTACACCTTC. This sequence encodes CASSQARGGTGGDGYTF.

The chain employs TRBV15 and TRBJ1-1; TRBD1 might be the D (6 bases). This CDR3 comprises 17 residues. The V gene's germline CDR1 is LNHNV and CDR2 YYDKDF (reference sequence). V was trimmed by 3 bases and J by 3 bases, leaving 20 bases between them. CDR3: CATSRKDSYYADTEAFF. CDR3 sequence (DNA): TGTGCCACCAGCAGGAAGGACAGCTATTATGCAGACACTGAAGCTTTCTTT.

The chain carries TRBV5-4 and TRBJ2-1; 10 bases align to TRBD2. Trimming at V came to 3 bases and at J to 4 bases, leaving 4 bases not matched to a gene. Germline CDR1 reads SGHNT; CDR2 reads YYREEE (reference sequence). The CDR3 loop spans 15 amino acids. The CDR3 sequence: CASSSPGLAYNEQFF. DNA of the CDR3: TGTGCCAGCAGCTCTCCGGGACTAGCGTACAATGAGCAGTTCTTC.

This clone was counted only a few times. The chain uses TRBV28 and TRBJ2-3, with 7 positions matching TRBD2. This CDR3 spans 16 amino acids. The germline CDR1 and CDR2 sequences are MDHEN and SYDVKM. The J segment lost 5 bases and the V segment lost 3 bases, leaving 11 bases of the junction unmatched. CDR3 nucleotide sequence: TGTGCCAGCAGTTTGTGGGGAGGGAGTGGAAGAGATACGCAGTATTTT. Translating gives CASSLWGGSGRDTQYF.

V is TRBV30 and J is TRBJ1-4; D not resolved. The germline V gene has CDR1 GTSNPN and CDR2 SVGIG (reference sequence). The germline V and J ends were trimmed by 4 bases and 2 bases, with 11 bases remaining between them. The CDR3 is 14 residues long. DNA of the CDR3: TGTGCCTGGAAAGGGAGCAAGACTAATGAAAAACTGTTTTTT. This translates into CAWKGSKTNEKLFF.